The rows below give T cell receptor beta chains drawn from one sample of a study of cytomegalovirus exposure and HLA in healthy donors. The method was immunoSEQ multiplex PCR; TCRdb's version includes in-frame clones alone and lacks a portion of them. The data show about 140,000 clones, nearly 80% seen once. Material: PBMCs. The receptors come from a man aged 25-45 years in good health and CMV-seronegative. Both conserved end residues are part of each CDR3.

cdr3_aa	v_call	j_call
CASSVTSGSHTQYF	TRBV9	TRBJ2-3
CASSKVRRGQKKSEAFF	TRBV21-1	TRBJ1-1
CASTRGTRAYEQYF	TRBV28	TRBJ2-7
CASSLEGLGSREQYF	TRBV5-1	TRBJ2-7
CASSEGRVIGEQYF	TRBV6-1	TRBJ2-7
CASSSQREQYF	TRBV5-1	TRBJ2-7
CAWSDRGGFRGYTF	TRBV30	TRBJ1-2
CSAARDRGDYEQYF	TRBV29-1	TRBJ2-7
CASSLDAIGHLLDEQFF	TRBV28	TRBJ2-1
CASSSLGGLYGYTF	TRBV5-6	TRBJ1-2
CASSSQGTNYGYTF	TRBV28	TRBJ1-2
CASTSSGGATGEQFF	TRBV5-1	TRBJ2-1
CASSLWGVGPYEQYF	TRBV28	TRBJ2-7
CASSLGQGWSQPQHF	TRBV5-6	TRBJ1-5
CAIRDTRKNTEAFF	TRBV10-3	TRBJ1-1
CASSIKQYTEAFF	TRBV19	TRBJ1-1
CAWSAPGTLSSYEQYF	TRBV30	TRBJ2-7
CASSQARHEAFF	TRBV14	TRBJ1-1
CASSPVGTVSQETQYF	TRBV5-8	TRBJ2-5
CASSVEGGLQPQHF	TRBV9	TRBJ1-5
CASSEGLAVDEQFF	TRBV10-1	TRBJ2-1
CASSYGGGNTEAFF	TRBV6-5	TRBJ1-1
CASSLGRGEQYF	TRBV11-3	TRBJ2-7
CSVERLGAGGNEQFF	TRBV29-1	TRBJ2-1